These 25 T cell receptor beta chains came from one sample sequenced in a study of blood T cell repertoires in COVID-19. Sequenced by immunoSEQ multiplex PCR; TCRdb stores in-frame clones only, minus some. The data contain about 25,000 clones, 70% to 90% of them singletons. Sample: peripheral blood. These receptors were obtained from a human donor with active COVID-19. The donor label of this sample is uncertain.

J is TRBJ2-5 and V is TRBV2; D gene uncertain. CDR1 and CDR2 from the germline V gene are SNHLY and FYNNEI. Trimming shortened V by 7 bases and J by 1 base, and 13 bases separated the two germline ends. The CDR3 covers 14 residues. CDR3 sequence (DNA): TGTGCCAGCAAAAGCCGCCGGGTCCAAGAGACCCAGTACTTC. This sequence encodes CASKSRRVQETQYF.

The chain links TRBV9 to TRBJ1-1; TRBD1 matches 9 bases. There are 15 residues in the CDR3. Germline CDR1 and CDR2: SGDLS and YYNGEE. The ends lost 4 bases at V and 4 bases at J; junction bases unmatched: 8. CDR3 sequence (DNA): TGTGCCAGCAGCCCGAGGACAGGGGTTGGCACTGAAGCTTTCTTT. Its protein product is CASSPRTGVGTEAFF.

This chain links TRBV11-2 with TRBJ2-7; the D is unclear. In germline, CDR1 is SGHAT, CDR2 FQNNGV. Trimming stripped 0 bases from V and 3 bases from J, with 9 bases between. This CDR3 has 14 residues. CDR3 in DNA: TGTGCCAGCAGCTTAGATACACCCAACTACGAGCAGTACTTC. Translation: CASSLDTPNYEQYF.

The chain couples TRBV10-3 to TRBJ2-7; D gene uncertain. Trimming left V 10 bases short and J 4 bases short, with 20 bases between. The CDR3 sequence is 14 residues long. CDR1 and CDR2 from the germline V gene are ENHRY and SYGVKD. CDR3 loop: CATSPFLLTYEQYF. The CDR3 DNA sequence: TGTGCCACCTCCCCGTTCCTGCTTACTTACGAGCAGTACTTC.

This rearrangement joins TRBV11-3 to TRBJ1-6; TRBD1 matches 12 bases. Germline V gene data show CDR1 as SGHNT and CDR2 as YENEEA. V trimming: 4 bases; J trimming: 8 bases; junction bases outside the gene matches: 6. There are 16 residues in the CDR3. CDR3 coding DNA: TGTGCCAGCAGCTCGGGACAGGGGGCAGATTATTCACCCCTCCACTTT. Its protein is CASSSGQGADYSPLHF.

CDR3 amino acids: CASSPLQGWATEAFF. CDR3 coding DNA: TGTGCCAGCAGCCCCCTACAGGGATGGGCCACTGAAGCTTTCTTT. The chain carries TRBV9 and TRBJ1-1, with a possible D match to TRBD1 (6 bases). Germline V gene data show CDR1 as SGDLS and CDR2 as YYNGEE. The CDR3 is 15 amino acids. The germline V and J ends were trimmed by 4 bases and 4 bases, with 17 bases remaining between them.

J is TRBJ2-7 and V is TRBV5-4, with D possibly matching TRBD1 (6 bases). This CDR3 has 16 residues. V was cut by 0 bases and J by 2 bases, with 15 bases left in between. CDR1 is SGHNT and CDR2 is YYREEE in the germline V gene (reference sequence). CDR3 in amino acids: CASSLAPRTVPYEQYF. For the CDR3, the DNA is TGTGCCAGCAGCTTGGCTCCTAGGACAGTTCCCTACGAGCAGTACTTC.

This chain joins TRBV5-1 and TRBJ1-1, with D maybe TRBD1 (5 bases). The germline V gene has CDR1 SGHRS and CDR2 YFSETQ. The CDR3 sequence is 15 residues long. Trimming pared 0 bases from V and 6 bases from J, leaving 15 bases between. This CDR3 is CASSLALGQSSEAFF. CDR3 bases: TGCGCCAGCAGCTTGGCCTTGGGGCAGAGCTCTGAAGCTTTCTTT.

The table lists this clone with a count of one. The chain combines TRBV29-1 with TRBJ2-1; 8 nucleotides match TRBD2. Germline CDR1 SQVTM, CDR2 ANQGSEA. J was trimmed by 4 bases and V by 6 bases; bases with no gene match: 11. The CDR3 runs 15 residues. CDR3 loop: CSVSAGALNYNEQFF. The CDR3 DNA reads TGCAGCGTCTCAGCGGGAGCCTTAAATTACAATGAGCAGTTCTTC.

The chain is built from TRBV3-1 (or the pseudogene TRBV3-2) and TRBJ2-3, with D unclear. The ends were cut back, 3 bases at V and 1 base at J, with 5 bases in the middle. Germline loops: CDR1 LGHDT, CDR2 YNNKEL (reference sequence). The CDR3 spans 13 residues. CDR3: CASSHLGTDTQYF. The CDR3 bases are TGTGCCAGCAGCCACCTTGGCACAGATACGCAGTATTTT.

This clone appeared a few times. The V gene is TRBV10-3, the J gene TRBJ1-2; 9 bases map to TRBD1. The CDR3 is 14 amino acids. Germline-derived CDR1 and CDR2 are ENHRY and SYGVKD. V dropped 6 bases and J dropped 7; count of bases not matched to a gene: 9. CDR3 protein: CAIRRTGEESGYTF. CDR3 nucleotide sequence: TGTGCCATCAGAAGGACAGGGGAGGAATCTGGCTACACCTTC.

The chain recombines TRBV2 with TRBJ2-1; TRBD2 matches at 8 bases. The CDR3 contains 16 residues. The trim removed 7 bases at V and 0 bases at J, leaving 8 bases unmatched. CDR1 SNHLY and CDR2 FYNNEI come from the germline V gene. The CDR3 here is CASTGRGRYSYNEQFF. CDR3 coding DNA: TGTGCCAGCACTGGACGCGGGAGGTACTCCTACAATGAGCAGTTCTTC.

The chain recombines TRBV20-1 with TRBJ1-2; a possible D gene is TRBD1 (5 bases). Germline V lookup: CDR1 DFQATT, CDR2 SNEGSKA (reference sequence). This CDR3 comprises 16 residues. Between the trimmed V and J ends, which lost 7 bases and 0 bases, there was a span of 21 bases. The CDR3 reads CSVSQRAGVANYGYTF. DNA for the CDR3: TGCAGTGTTAGTCAACGGGCGGGGGTAGCTAACTATGGCTACACCTTC.

This chain's CDR3 is CASSLGRQLTYEQYF. For the CDR3, the DNA is TGTGCCAGCAGCTTAGGGAGACAGCTGACCTACGAGCAGTACTTC. The chain links TRBV11-2 to TRBJ2-7, with TRBD1 as a possible D gene (5 bases). The V end was cut by 1 base, the J end by 2 bases, with 12 bases between. This CDR3 is 15 amino acids long. Looked up from germline, CDR1 is SGHAT and CDR2 is FQNNGV.

This clone was seen once. This chain uses TRBV11-3 with TRBJ2-5, with 10 bases lining up with TRBD1. With V trimmed by 5 bases and J by 4 bases, 7 bases remained unmatched. This CDR3 comprises 15 residues. Germline V gives CDR1 SGHNT, CDR2 YENEEA. DNA for the CDR3: TGTGCCAGCAGCCGGGACAGGGGAAGGGGAGAGACCCAGTACTTC. Translated: CASSRDRGRGETQYF.

The chain is built from TRBV3-1 (or the pseudogene TRBV3-2) and TRBJ2-5, with 7 positions matching TRBD2. V shed 10 bases and J 7 bases; nucleotides not matched to a gene: 12. CDR3 length equals 13 residues. The germline V gene has CDR1 LGHDT and CDR2 YNNKEL (reference sequence). In nucleotides, the CDR3 is TGTGCCACCACTTTGGGGGGGGAGGGGACCCAGTACTTC. This gives the protein CATTLGGEGTQYF.

Concerning this clone: Other DNA sequences from this sample encode an identical CDR3 as well. The rearrangement links TRBV6-5 to TRBJ2-1, with 7 bases aligning to TRBD2. Trimming cost V 0 bases and J 7 bases; bases outside gene matches: 3. There are 14 residues in the CDR3. CDR1 is MNHEY, CDR2 SVGAGI, per germline. The CDR3: CASSYSGGGNEQFF. As DNA, the CDR3 is TGTGCCAGCAGTTACTCCGGGGGAGGGAATGAGCAGTTCTTC.

CDR3 sequence: CASTHRGTEAFF. Written as DNA, the CDR3 is TGTGCCAGCACGCACAGGGGGACTGAAGCTTTCTTT. The chain recombines TRBV19 with TRBJ1-1; 8 nucleotides line up with TRBD1. CDR1 and CDR2 (germline): LNHDA, SQIVND (reference sequence). V lost 9 bases to trimming and J lost 5 bases; unmatched junction nucleotides: 5. The CDR3 spans 12 residues.

The chain carries TRBV5-1 and TRBJ2-1, with 8 bases aligning to TRBD2. This CDR3 region has 15 residues. The germline CDR1 and CDR2 sequences are SGHRS and YFSETQ. J was trimmed by 9 bases and V by 2 bases; bases with no gene match: 10. The CDR3 DNA reads TGCGCCAGCAGCTTCCAAGCGGGAGTCATCGGTGAGCAGTTCTTC. Translation gives CASSFQAGVIGEQFF.

The V and J genes are TRBV4-3 and TRBJ2-1; TRBD2 matches 16 bases. Trimming removed 2 bases from V and 7 bases from J; junction bases left unmatched: 11. Germline V lookup: CDR1 LGHNA, CDR2 YSLEER. The CDR3 runs to 19 residues. The CDR3 protein is CASSQNPPGTSGGGNEQFF. The CDR3 bases are TGCGCCAGCAGCCAAAATCCCCCCGGGACTAGCGGGGGGGGGAATGAGCAGTTCTTC.

The rearrangement joins TRBV30 to TRBJ1-1, with 7 bases fitting TRBD1. The CDR3 loop spans 15 amino acids. CDR1 and CDR2 (germline): GTSNPN, SVGIG (reference sequence). Trimming cost V 3 bases and J 0 bases; bases outside gene matches: 7. Written as DNA, the CDR3 is TGTGCCTGGAGACGGCCGGGACAGATGAACACTGAAGCTTTCTTT. Translation: CAWRRPGQMNTEAFF.

The chain couples TRBV9 to TRBJ1-1; D is undetermined. The CDR3 is 14 residues long. CDR1 SGDLS and CDR2 YYNGEE come from the germline V gene. Trimming pared 0 bases from V and 4 bases from J, leaving 10 bases between. CDR3 DNA: TGTGCCAGCAGCGTAGACAGAAGCCTCACTGAAGCTTTCTTT. This encodes CASSVDRSLTEAFF.

The rearrangement links TRBV27 to TRBJ1-4, with D possibly TRBD1 on 5 matching bases. The CDR3 loop spans 16 amino acids. The V end lost 2 bases, the J end lost 2 bases, and 12 bases lay between the germline ends. Germline loops: CDR1 MNHEY, CDR2 SMNVEV (reference sequence). The CDR3 sequence: CASSLMGGLTNEKLFF. In DNA form, the CDR3 reads TGTGCCAGCAGTTTAATGGGGGGTCTTACTAATGAAAAACTGTTTTTT.

The genes are TRBV13 and TRBJ2-5, with 10 positions matching TRBD2. The V gene end was trimmed by 2 bases and the J gene end by 5 bases; junction bases not matched to a gene: 5. Germline assignment: CDR1 PRHDT and CDR2 FYEKMQ (reference sequence). The CDR3 runs 15 residues. The CDR3 loop reads CASSLTSGTLETQYF. The CDR3 bases are TGTGCCAGCAGCTTAACTAGCGGGACTTTGGAGACCCAGTACTTC. The variable domain in full, with the rest retrieved from reference TRBV13 and TRBJ2-5, is AAGVIQSPRHLIKEKRETATLKCYPIPRHDTVYWYQQGPGQDPQFLISFYEKMQSDKGSIPDRFSAQQFSDYHSELNMSSLELGDSALYFCASSLTSGTLETQYFGPGTRLLVL.

This chain uses TRBV7-9 with TRBJ2-3, with no clear D. The CDR3 is 15 residues long. V dropped 3 bases and J dropped 1 base, with 11 bases sitting between them. Germline CDR1 and CDR2: SEHNR and FQNEAQ (reference sequence). The CDR3: CASSFPSSGTDTQYF. The CDR3 region has the DNA TGTGCCAGCAGCTTCCCGTCCAGTGGCACAGATACGCAGTATTTT.